The rows below give T cell receptor beta chains drawn from one sample of a study of neoadjuvant nivolumab and ipilimumab in lung cancer. Method: immunoSEQ multiplex PCR; TCRdb's copy keeps in-frame clones and lacks some. Of about 18,000 clones in the sample, around 76% were seen once. Sequencing was performed on tumor tissue, taken after neoadjuvant nivolumab, alone or with ipilimumab, at or shortly before surgery. These receptors all come from an adult with non-small cell lung cancer. The CDR3 runs from the conserved cysteine through the conserved F or W. D genes are given only for firm matches. Rows give clone size only sometimes, using once, few, many, or a class for an expanded clone.

clone size: .; V gene: TRBV5-1; D gene: .; J gene: TRBJ2-3; CDR3 DNA: TGCGCCAGCAGATCTGACTACTCTACAGATACGCAGTATTTT; CDR3 protein: CASRSDYSTDTQYF
clone size: few; V gene: TRBV28; D gene: TRBD2; J gene: TRBJ2-7; CDR3 DNA: TGTGCCAGTACCTGGACTAGCGGCTACGAGCAGTACTTC; CDR3 protein: CASTWTSGYEQYF
clone size: .; V gene: TRBV28; D gene: .; J gene: TRBJ1-5; CDR3 DNA: TGTGCCAGCAGTTATGTTGAACAGGGAAGGGGCAATCAGCCCCAGCATTTT; CDR3 protein: CASSYVEQGRGNQPQHF
clone size: .; V gene: TRBV5-1; D gene: .; J gene: TRBJ2-4; CDR3 DNA: TGCGCCAGCAGCGTAACTAGGGGTGAGGACATTCAGTACTTC; CDR3 protein: CASSVTRGEDIQYF
clone size: .; V gene: TRBV7-8; D gene: TRBD1; J gene: TRBJ1-2; CDR3 DNA: TGTGCCAGCAGCCTGGACAGGGGGCGCAGCTATGGCTACACCTTC; CDR3 protein: CASSLDRGRSYGYTF
clone size: .; V gene: TRBV7-8; D gene: TRBD1; J gene: TRBJ1-3; CDR3 DNA: TGTGCCAGCAGCCTGTTTACCCTGGGACAGCATTTCTCTGGAAACACCATATATTTT; CDR3 protein: CASSLFTLGQHFSGNTIYF
clone size: medium-sized; V gene: TRBV27; D gene: TRBD2; J gene: TRBJ2-1; CDR3 DNA: TGTGCCAGCAGTTTTAGCGGGAGTGGCTCCTACAATGAGCAGTTCTTC; CDR3 protein: CASSFSGSGSYNEQFF
clone size: .; V gene: TRBV9; D gene: TRBD2; J gene: TRBJ2-7; CDR3 DNA: TGTGCCAGCAGCCCGGGCCCCACGACTAGCGGGAGTTACGAGCAGTACTTC; CDR3 protein: CASSPGPTTSGSYEQYF
clone size: once; V gene: TRBV11-2; D gene: TRBD2; J gene: TRBJ2-5; CDR3 DNA: TGTGCCAGCAGCCCGGAATCGGGACTACCCCAAGAGACCCAGTACTTC; CDR3 protein: CASSPESGLPQETQYF
clone size: .; V gene: TRBV14; D gene: .; J gene: TRBJ2-1; CDR3 DNA: TGTGCCAGCAGCCATTACAATGAGCAGTTCTTC; CDR3 protein: CASSHYNEQFF
clone size: .; V gene: TRBV7-3; D gene: TRBD2; J gene: TRBJ2-3; CDR3 DNA: TGTGCCAGCAGCTTAGGTTTGGGGCGGGCGGGGGCAGATACGCAGTATTTT; CDR3 protein: CASSLGLGRAGADTQYF
clone size: .; V gene: TRBV10-3; D gene: TRBD2; J gene: TRBJ2-3; CDR3 DNA: TGTGCCATCAGTAAAACTAGCGGGAGGGCCGAACGGACAGATACGCAGTATTTT; CDR3 protein: CAISKTSGRAERTDTQYF
clone size: .; V gene: TRBV19; D gene: TRBD1; J gene: TRBJ1-5; CDR3 DNA: TGTGCCAGTAGAGGGCAGGGGGCCGATCAGCCCCAGCATTTT; CDR3 protein: CASRGQGADQPQHF
clone size: few; V gene: TRBV10-3; D gene: TRBD1; J gene: TRBJ1-1; CDR3 DNA: TGTGCCATCAGGTCGACAGGGCTGACTGAAGCTTTCTTT; CDR3 protein: CAIRSTGLTEAFF
clone size: .; V gene: TRBV6-5; D gene: .; J gene: TRBJ1-3; CDR3 DNA: TGTGCCAGCAGCCCGGGACAAGGAAACACCATATATTTT; CDR3 protein: CASSPGQGNTIYF
clone size: .; V gene: TRBV7-9; D gene: .; J gene: TRBJ2-1; CDR3 DNA: TGTGCCAGCAGCTTCGTTGCGGGCGACAATGAGCAGTTCTTC; CDR3 protein: CASSFVAGDNEQFF
clone size: .; V gene: TRBV29-1; D gene: TRBD1; J gene: TRBJ2-7; CDR3 DNA: TGCAGCGTTCGGGGACAGGGCTCCTCCTACGAGCAGTACTTC; CDR3 protein: CSVRGQGSSYEQYF
clone size: .; V gene: TRBV19; D gene: TRBD1; J gene: TRBJ1-1; CDR3 DNA: TGTGCCAGTAGTATAGTAGACAGGGCGAACACTGAAGCTTTCTTT; CDR3 protein: CASSIVDRANTEAFF
clone size: .; V gene: TRBV5-1; D gene: .; J gene: TRBJ1-4; CDR3 DNA: TGCGCCAGCAGCAGGACAGTAGGGGAAAAACTGTTTTTT; CDR3 protein: CASSRTVGEKLFF
clone size: .; V gene: TRBV2; D gene: .; J gene: TRBJ1-5; CDR3 DNA: TGTGCCAGCACCGAGGGACAAAGGGGCAATCAGCCCCAGCATTTT; CDR3 protein: CASTEGQRGNQPQHF
clone size: .; V gene: TRBV5-6; D gene: TRBD2; J gene: TRBJ2-2; CDR3 DNA: TGTGCCAGCGAACCTAGCGGGAGGGCAGGAGGGGAGCTGTTTTTT; CDR3 protein: CASEPSGRAGGELFF
clone size: .; V gene: TRBV5-1; D gene: .; J gene: TRBJ2-3; CDR3 DNA: TGCGCCAGCAGGAGGGTGTTTGCGAGCACAGATACGCAGTATTTT; CDR3 protein: CASRRVFASTDTQYF
clone size: .; V gene: TRBV29-1; D gene: .; J gene: TRBJ1-1; CDR3 DNA: TGCAGCGTTGAGGGGGGGTCTGAAGCTTTCTTT; CDR3 protein: CSVEGGSEAFF
clone size: .; V gene: TRBV6-1; D gene: .; J gene: TRBJ1-5; CDR3 DNA: TGTGCCAGCAGTAGGTCCGACAGCTACAATCAGCCCCAGCATTTT; CDR3 protein: CASSRSDSYNQPQHF
clone size: .; V gene: TRBV7-9; D gene: .; J gene: TRBJ2-4; CDR3 DNA: TGTGCCAGCAGCCCCGGGGGTCTACTAGCCAAAAACATTCAGTACTTC; CDR3 protein: CASSPGGLLAKNIQYF
clone size: .; V gene: TRBV2; D gene: .; J gene: TRBJ2-3; CDR3 DNA: TGTGCCAGCAACCCATCAGATACGCAGTATTTT; CDR3 protein: CASNPSDTQYF
clone size: .; V gene: TRBV6-1; D gene: .; J gene: TRBJ2-7; CDR3 DNA: TGTGCCAGCGGGGATTATATAGATCCCCCCTACGAGCAGTACTTC; CDR3 protein: CASGDYIDPPYEQYF
clone size: .; V gene: TRBV27; D gene: .; J gene: TRBJ1-5; CDR3 DNA: TGTGCCAGCCCCAAGGAAGCCCCCAATCAGCCCCAGCATTTT; CDR3 protein: CASPKEAPNQPQHF